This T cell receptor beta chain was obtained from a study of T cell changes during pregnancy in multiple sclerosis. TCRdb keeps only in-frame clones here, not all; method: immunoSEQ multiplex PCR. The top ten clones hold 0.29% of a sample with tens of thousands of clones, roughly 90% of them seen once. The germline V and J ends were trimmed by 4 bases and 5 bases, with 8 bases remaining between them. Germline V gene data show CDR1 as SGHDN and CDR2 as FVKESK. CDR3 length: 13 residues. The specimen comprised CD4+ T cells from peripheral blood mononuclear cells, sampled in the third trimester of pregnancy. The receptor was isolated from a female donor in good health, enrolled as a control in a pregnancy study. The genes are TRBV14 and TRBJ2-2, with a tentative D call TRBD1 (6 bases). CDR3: CASSPQGTGELFF. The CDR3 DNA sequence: TGTGCCAGCAGCCCACAGGGTACCGGGGAGCTGTTTTTT.